The present T cell receptor (beta chain) was sequenced within a study of T-cell memory formation after mild COVID-19. Germline assignment: CDR1 MNHEY and CDR2 SVGAGI. V trimming: 6 bases; J trimming: 6 bases; junction bases outside the gene matches: 8. The CDR3 has 14 amino acids. This clonotype showed up just a few times. The antigen remains unidentified. MiXCR, run by TCRdb on the 5' RACE reads, gives a single entry per CDR3 protein. The repertoire holds roughly 400,000 distinct CDR3 sequences, with around 24% as singletons. Study-level results: There was a balanced CD4/CD8 profile in clones contracting day 15 to 85, and later expanders leaned CD4+. A subset of responding clones appeared in pre-infection memory, suggesting cross-reactive memory joined.

The TCR sequence derives from an adult woman who had mild COVID-19 (a few samples of this study predate the infection). Cell type and time point are not known. The specimen sequenced was PBMCs or a T cell subset sorted from them (not recorded which). V and J are TRBV6-5 and TRBJ2-5; 9 nucleotides match TRBD1. The CDR3 DNA sequence: TGTGCCAGCAGATCCCCGGACAGGGGAAAGACCCAGTACTTC. Amino acids: CASRSPDRGKTQYF.